This T cell receptor beta chain was sequenced for a study of Ad26.COV2.S vaccination and SARS-CoV-2 variants. Whole-study context: Dosing was one shot or two shots 56 days apart.

Clones were read by immunoSEQ multiplex PCR, and TCRdb kept only the in-frame ones, dropping some. This table has a few hundred thousand clones, around nine tenths appearing once. Trimming shortened V by 6 bases and J by 1 base, and 18 bases separated the two germline ends. CDR1 is SGHVS and CDR2 is FNYEAQ in the germline V gene. The CDR3 consists of 16 residues. Treatment in this sample: approximately 18 received Ad26.COV2.S at low or high dose, single or two shots; about 5 received placebo; per-sample allocation not given. Sampling occurred on day 63 after the first vaccine or placebo injection. This TCR derives from a person aged 18-60 years who received the Ad26.COV2.S COVID-19 vaccine or a placebo. Material: peripheral blood, obtained in a trial of Ad26.COV2.S vaccine versus placebo. The rearrangement joins TRBV7-6 to TRBJ2-5; the D is unclear. This CDR3 is CASRINPTMPQETQYF. The CDR3 DNA follows: TGTGCCAGCAGAATAAACCCTACGATGCCCCAAGAGACCCAGTACTTC.